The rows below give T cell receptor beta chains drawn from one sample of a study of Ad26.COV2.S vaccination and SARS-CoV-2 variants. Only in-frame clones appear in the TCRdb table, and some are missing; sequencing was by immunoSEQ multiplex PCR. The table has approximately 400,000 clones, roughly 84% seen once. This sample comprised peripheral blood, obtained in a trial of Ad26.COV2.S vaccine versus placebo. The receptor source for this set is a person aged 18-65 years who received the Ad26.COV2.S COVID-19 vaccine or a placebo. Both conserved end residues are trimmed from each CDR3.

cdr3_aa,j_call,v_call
ASSQGVGRVSEKLF,TRBJ1-4,TRBV3-1/TRBV3-2
ASSYGQGLTEAF,TRBJ1-1,TRBV4-1
ASSLRDGREGAGANVLT,TRBJ2-6,TRBV7-2
ATNPQGAVEETQY,TRBJ2-5,TRBV24-1
AWSSADTQY,TRBJ2-3,TRBV30
ASSLGGSTDTQY,TRBJ2-3,TRBV5-1
ASSVGVQRASVGANVLT,TRBJ2-6,TRBV9
ASREGGNYGYT,TRBJ1-2,TRBV12-3/TRBV12-4
ATSRDRLGTQPYEQY,TRBJ2-7,TRBV15
ASSLATTETQY,TRBJ2-5,TRBV7-2
ASSLVGNTDTQY,TRBJ2-3,TRBV7-2